This TCR beta chain was recovered during a study of T cell responses to AZD1222 COVID-19 vaccine. As to this clone: Its antigen is not known.

This CDR3 has 13 amino acids. V dropped 7 bases and J dropped 3 bases, with 13 bases sitting between them. TCRdb's copy holds only in-frame clones and misses some; the assay was immunoSEQ multiplex PCR. The sample holds 90,000 to 100,000 clones, 85% to 90% seen once. Points from the study as a whole: Among the donors, most were white British and more were female, and clonal diversity was possibly underestimated. Elevations in Spike-specific TCR breadth and depth followed administration of two AZD1222 doses. All repertoire sampling was performed exclusively after the peak T cell response.

The chain uses TRBV12-3 or TRBV12-4 and TRBJ2-7; D tentatively fits TRBD1 or TRBD2 (5 bases each). Sequenced material: peripheral blood, taken on day 0 of AZD1222 vaccination. The sequence was obtained from an adult in good health. The CDR3 protein is CASKFHGGYEQYF. CDR3 in DNA: TGTGCCAGCAAATTCCATGGGGGCTACGAGCAGTACTTC.